The entry below describes one TCR beta chain. These data come from a study of T cells expressing NK-cell markers. The CDR3 covers 13 residues. Germline V gives CDR1 ENHRY, CDR2 SYGVKD. TCRdb re-called the 5' RACE reads; every CDR3 protein appears as one record, without DNA. The sample table sets out fewer than 400,000 distinct CDR3 sequences. Sequences were obtained from blood T cells: a sorted CD56 or NKG2C T cell subset, CD4+ or CD8+ T cells, or bulk PBMC T cells (not recorded which). This rearrangement joins TRBV10-3 to TRBJ2-7; the D gene TCRdb calls, TRBD1, cannot be checked with no DNA. The origin of this receptor is a man aged 18-70 years in good health. CDR3 sequence: CANNQGAGYEQYF.